The rows below give T cell receptor beta chains drawn from one sample of a study of CD8 T cells in ankylosing spondylitis. TCRdb processed the 5' RACE reads anew with MiXCR; each CDR3 protein has one entry. This sample yields around 39,000 distinct CDR3 sequences, of which about 11% are seen a single time; roughly 21% belongs to the top ten. Sequencing was performed on synovial fluid, either unsorted or a sorted T cell fraction (not recorded which). Receptors were obtained from a male donor with ankylosing spondylitis. CDR3s include the opening cysteine and the closing phenylalanine or tryptophan.

>TRBV6-2/TRBV6-3|TRBJ2-3
CASSSRDRTTDTQYF
>TRBV5-1|TRBJ2-3
CASSERSTDTQYF
>TRBV5-1|TRBJ2-5
CASSLAGRTGETQYF
>TRBV20-1|TRBJ2-7
CSAKPQMDRAYEQYF
>TRBV19|TRBJ2-6
CASRSGANVLTF
>TRBV2|TRBJ1-5
CATRPTGRDQPQHF
>TRBV28|TRBJ2-7
CASSLSASGSYEQYF
>TRBV27|TRBJ2-7
CASSSETGGEQYF
>TRBV20-1|TRBJ2-7
CSAELAGGLYEQYF
>TRBV20-1|TRBJ2-2
CSAAIYTPGELFF
>TRBV7-9|TRBJ2-1
CASSPVGEYNEQFF
>TRBV20-1|TRBJ2-3
CSATSAGEGLDTQYF
>TRBV5-1|TRBJ2-3
CASSFRITSGGNGADTQYF
>TRBV10-1|TRBJ2-2
CATIEDQGSAGELFF
>TRBV9|TRBJ2-1
CASSAGTSSNNEQFF
>TRBV11-2|TRBJ2-7
CASSLRFPLAGSTYEQYF
>TRBV20-1|TRBJ2-7
CCASGTSGSYEQYF
>TRBV5-1|TRBJ2-1
CASSPRTSSYNEQFF
>TRBV20-1|TRBJ2-1
CSAWVSGSEDEQFF
>TRBV5-1|TRBJ2-7
CASSLAGLAGDREQYF
>TRBV10-2|TRBJ2-7
CASRSGGEQYF
>TRBV29-1|TRBJ1-1
CSAGLVDTEAFF
>TRBV7-9|TRBJ1-3
CASSPLAGTGNTIYF
>TRBV29-1|TRBJ2-7
CSVEVTHYEQYF
>TRBV11-2|TRBJ2-3
CASSLNWRGTSGRTDTQYF
>TRBV27|TRBJ2-7
CASSGSGYEQYF
>TRBV29-1|TRBJ1-2
CSVERGQSAGYTF
>TRBV12-3/TRBV12-4|TRBJ2-1
CASLQGLDEQFF
>TRBV20-1|TRBJ2-7
CSAQTPGLAYYEQYF
>TRBV2|TRBJ2-2
CARRERGTGELFF
>TRBV27|TRBJ2-1
CASSLDSSTGNEQFF
>TRBV11-2|TRBJ2-1
CASSSERGDYNEQFF
>TRBV2|TRBJ2-2
CVSSPGDSGELFF
>TRBV7-2|TRBJ2-7
CASSFGGSAYEQYF
>TRBV6-5|TRBJ1-1
CASSYLLGSASEAFF
>TRBV21-1|TRBJ2-7
CASSKGGGPYEQYF
>TRBV5-1|TRBJ2-7
CASSLGTASSEQYF
>TRBV29-1|TRBJ2-1
CSVAGRADNEQFF
>TRBV19|TRBJ1-2
CASRGPMEYGYTF
>TRBV11-2|TRBJ2-3
CASSAFTDTQYF
>TRBV28|TRBJ2-1
CASTSGATGGSYNEQFF
>TRBV2|TRBJ2-1
CASTGLAVYNEQFF
>TRBV7-9|TRBJ2-3
CASSPRRTGLTDTQYF
>TRBV2|TRBJ1-6
CASRDRGQDLSPLHF
>TRBV7-9|TRBJ2-1
CASSLSGSSYNEQFF
>TRBV24-1|TRBJ2-5
CATSDPNQETQYF
>TRBV7-2|TRBJ1-5
CASSLDVGAQPQHF
>TRBV5-1|TRBJ2-3
CASNDLITDTQYF
>TRBV6-1|TRBJ1-1
CASSGLVQRGTEAFF
>TRBV6-6|TRBJ1-1
CASSWTGDTEAFF
>TRBV2|TRBJ2-7
CASSEGSGRLLYEQYF
>TRBV4-1|TRBJ2-1
CASSQGGSRMYEQFF
>TRBV7-9|TRBJ1-1
CASSLGVTEAFF
>TRBV3-1|TRBJ1-1
CASSQTGNLGTEAFF
>TRBV20-1|TRBJ2-1
CSATGLAGVMQFF
>TRBV5-1|TRBJ2-2
CASSFSGRRMTGELFF